The 16 T cell receptor beta chains given below trace back to one sample, sequenced in a study of blood T cell repertoires in COVID-19. Repertoires were generated with immunoSEQ multiplex PCR, while TCRdb's copy carries only in-frame clones and drops some. The data contain about 94,000 clones, 65% to 85% of them singletons. Sequenced input: peripheral blood. The source is a man in his sixties or seventies with COVID-19, enrolled during active disease.

The genes are TRBV29-1 and TRBJ2-5; a weak D match, TRBD1 (6 bases). The germline V and J ends were trimmed by 6 bases and 1 base, with 9 bases remaining between them. The CDR3 is 12 amino acids. Germline CDR1 reads SQVTM; CDR2 reads ANQGSEA. DNA of the CDR3: TGCAGCGTCAACAGGGTCCAAGAGACCCAGTACTTC. Residues: CSVNRVQETQYF.

This clone was seen a single time. The V gene is TRBV9, the J gene TRBJ1-6, with a weak D call TRBD1 (5 bases). Germline CDR1 SGDLS, CDR2 YYNGEE. The V end was cut by 4 bases, the J end by 6 bases, with 14 bases between. This CDR3 has 15 residues. CDR3 nucleotide sequence: TGTGCCAGCAGCCCCCGCGGGGGTGGTAATTCACCCCTCCACTTT. It codes for CASSPRGGGNSPLHF.

V gene TRBV5-1 combines with J gene TRBJ2-5; possible D gene TRBD1, 5 bases. CDR3 length equals 15 residues. Trimming took off 0 bases at V and 0 bases at J, with 9 bases between the two ends. Germline V lookup: CDR1 SGHRS, CDR2 YFSETQ. The CDR3 loop is CASSLGQRNQETQYF. Written as DNA, the CDR3 is TGCGCCAGCAGCTTGGGACAGAGAAACCAAGAGACCCAGTACTTC.

This chain joins TRBV7-2 and TRBJ2-1, with D hard to call. The CDR3 contains 14 residues. V lost 3 bases and J lost 3, with 9 bases in between. Germline CDR1 is SGHTA and CDR2 is FQGNSA. In DNA form, the CDR3 reads TGTGCCAGCAGCTTTCCGGCAGGCTACAATGAGCAGTTCTTC. Protein: CASSFPAGYNEQFF.

The chain is built from TRBV11-1 and TRBJ1-2, with D perhaps matching TRBD1 (5 bases). Germline V gene sequence: CDR1 SGHAT, CDR2 FQDESV (reference sequence). The CDR3 sequence is 14 residues long. The V end lost 5 bases, the J end lost 8 bases, and 18 bases lay between the germline ends. CDR3 loop: CASSPMGGIGGYTF. Written as DNA, the CDR3 is TGTGCCAGCAGCCCTATGGGGGGAATAGGCGGCTACACCTTC.

The chain employs TRBV18 and TRBJ1-3; tentative D call: TRBD1 (6 bases). Trimming shortened V by 3 bases and J by 4 bases, and 16 bases separated the two germline ends. This CDR3 is built from 16 residues. Germline V gene data show CDR1 as KGHSH and CDR2 as LQKENI. DNA for the CDR3: TGTGCCAGCTCACCCACAACCAGGGGAACCGGAAACACCATATATTTT. Protein product: CASSPTTRGTGNTIYF. The variable domain in full, completed from reference TRBV18 and TRBJ1-3, reads NAGVMQNPRHLVRRRGQEARLRCSPMKGHSHVYWYRQLPEEGLKFMVYLQKENIIDESGMPKERFSAEFPKEGPSILRIQQVVRGDSAAYFCASSPTTRGTGNTIYFGEGSWLTVV.

This clone was seen a single time. One end of the junction fails to match germline, which may point to a read error. V gene TRBV28 combines with J gene TRBJ2-5, with 9 bases lining up with TRBD2. This CDR3 spans 16 amino acids. Germline CDR1 is MDHEN and CDR2 is SYDVKM. CDR3 residues: CASSSSRVAGAGEGHF. In nucleotides, the CDR3 is TGTGCCAGCAGTTCGTCCCGCGTAGCGGGAGCAGGGGAAGGGCACTTC.

V and J are TRBV6-5 and TRBJ2-1; weak D call: TRBD2 (5 bases). CDR1 is MNHEY and CDR2 is SVGAGI in the germline V gene. Between the trimmed V and J ends, which lost 4 bases and 4 bases, there was a span of 14 bases. This CDR3 is 15 amino acids long. This CDR3 reads CASSLSAPGYNEQFF. The CDR3 bases are TGTGCCAGCAGTTTAAGCGCGCCGGGGTACAATGAGCAGTTCTTC.

V gene TRBV5-6 combines with J gene TRBJ1-3, with 7 bases identical to TRBD1. The CDR3 spans 14 residues. Germline lookup yields CDR1 SGHDT and CDR2 YYEEEE. Losses at the gene ends were 3 bases for V and 5 bases for J; bases not matched to a gene: 5. In DNA form, the CDR3 reads TGTGCCAGCAGCTGGACAGGCGGACGAAACACCATATATTTT. Protein sequence: CASSWTGGRNTIYF.

The chain links TRBV7-2 to TRBJ1-1, with no clear D. CDR3 length: 15 residues. The ends were cut back, 2 bases at V and 4 bases at J, with 14 bases in the middle. Germline V gene data show CDR1 as SGHTA and CDR2 as FQGNSA. CDR3 nucleotide sequence: TGTGCCAGCAGCTTAAAAGGAGGGTCTGGCACTGAAGCTTTCTTT. This codes for CASSLKGGSGTEAFF. The full variable domain, completed using reference TRBV7-2 and TRBJ1-1, is GAGVSQSPSNKVTEKGKDVELRCDPISGHTALYWYRQSLGQGLEFLIYFQGNSAPDKSGLPSDRFSAERTGGSVSTLTIQRTQQEDSAVYLCASSLKGGSGTEAFFGQGTRLTVV.

The chain joins TRBV9 to TRBJ1-1; D not resolved. Germline lookup yields CDR1 SGDLS and CDR2 YYNGEE. This CDR3 region has 13 residues. Trimming stripped 6 bases from V and 3 bases from J, with 12 bases between. The CDR3 reads CASTPGEHTEAFF. The DNA of the CDR3 is TGTGCCAGCACCCCTGGGGAGCACACTGAAGCTTTCTTT.

The chain has TRBV12-3 or TRBV12-4 and TRBJ1-5; the match to TRBD1 covers 10 bases. The CDR3 sequence is 13 residues long. With V trimmed by 6 bases and J by 5 bases, 1 base remained unmatched. The CDR3 is CASSGTGDQPQHF. In DNA form, the CDR3 reads TGTGCCAGCAGCGGGACAGGGGATCAGCCCCAGCATTTT.

The rearrangement links TRBV3-1 (or the pseudogene TRBV3-2) to TRBJ1-2; no reliable D call. The CDR3 runs to 13 residues. Germline lookup yields CDR1 LGHDT and CDR2 YNNKEL (reference sequence). V was clipped by 4 bases and J by 3 bases, with 9 bases between them. CDR3 sequence: CASSPGTDYGYTF. The DNA of the CDR3 is TGTGCCAGCAGCCCAGGTACCGACTATGGCTACACCTTC.

This clone was seen just once. This chain uses TRBV5-4 with TRBJ2-2, with D tentatively TRBD2 (6 bases). V was shortened by 0 bases and J by 5 bases, with 11 bases between the two germline ends. This CDR3 region has 15 residues. The germline CDR1 and CDR2 sequences are SGHNT and YYREEE (reference sequence). DNA for the CDR3: TGTGCCAGCAGCTTGGACGGGGGTCGGACCGGGGAGCTGTTTTTT. Translating it yields CASSLDGGRTGELFF.

The chain combines TRBV3-1 (or the pseudogene TRBV3-2) with TRBJ2-2; possible D gene TRBD2, 5 bases. The CDR3 consists of 15 residues. Germline V lookup: CDR1 LGHDT, CDR2 YNNKEL (reference sequence). Trimming cost V 6 bases and J 1 base, with 12 bases left between them. The chain's CDR3 is CASRFEGLNTGELFF. The CDR3 bases are TGTGCCAGCAGATTCGAAGGACTGAACACCGGGGAGCTGTTTTTT.

The chain joins TRBV2 to TRBJ2-5; no reliable D call. This CDR3 is 11 amino acids long. Trimming took off 3 bases at V and 4 bases at J, with 3 bases between the two ends. In germline, CDR1 is SNHLY, CDR2 FYNNEI. CDR3 coding DNA: TGTGCCAGCAGTGATCGAGAGACCCAGTACTTC. It specifies CASSDRETQYF. Full variable domain (remainder filled in from reference TRBV2 and TRBJ2-5): EPEVTQTPSHQVTQMGQEVILRCVPISNHLYFYWYRQILGQKVEFLVSFYNNEISEKSEIFDDQFSVERPDGSNFTLKIRSTKLEDSAMYFCASSDRETQYFGPGTRLLVL.